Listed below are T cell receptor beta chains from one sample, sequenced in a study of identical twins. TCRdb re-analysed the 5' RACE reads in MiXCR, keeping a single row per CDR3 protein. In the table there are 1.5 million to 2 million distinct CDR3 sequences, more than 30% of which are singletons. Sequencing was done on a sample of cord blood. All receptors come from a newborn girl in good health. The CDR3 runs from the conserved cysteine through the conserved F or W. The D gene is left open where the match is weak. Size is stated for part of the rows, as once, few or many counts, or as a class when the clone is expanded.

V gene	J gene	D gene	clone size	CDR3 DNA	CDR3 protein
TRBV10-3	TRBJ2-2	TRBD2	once	TGTGCCACGAGACTAGCCATCGCGAACACCGGGGAGCTGTTTTTT	CATRLAIANTGELFF
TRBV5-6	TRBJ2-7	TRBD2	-	TGTGCCAGCAGCTTCGGACTAGCGGGAGGGGCGAGCTCCTACAATGAGCAGTACTTC	CASSFGLAGGASSYNEQYF
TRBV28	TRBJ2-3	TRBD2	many	TGTGCCAGCAGGCCCGGGACTAGCTATCTTTTAGATACGCAGTATTTT	CASRPGTSYLLDTQYF
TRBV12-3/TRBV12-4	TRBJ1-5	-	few	TGTGCCAGCACCATAGGGGGGGCTATCAATCAGCCCCAGCATTTT	CASTIGGAINQPQHF
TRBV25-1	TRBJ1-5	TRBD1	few	TGTGCCAGCAGTGAACACCGGGACAGGGTGTCCAATCAGCCCCAGCATTTT	CASSEHRDRVSNQPQHF
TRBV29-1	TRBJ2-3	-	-	TGCAGCGTTGCCTCCGGGAGAGGTACAGATACGCAGTATTTT	CSVASGRGTDTQYF
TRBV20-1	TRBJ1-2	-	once	TGCAGTGCTAGCGATTTGGGAAGGGCGGGACGGACTAACTATGGCTACACCTTC	CSASDLGRAGRTNYGYTF
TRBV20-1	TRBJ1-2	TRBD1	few	TGCAGTGCCCCGGACAGGGCGGGCTATGGCTACACCTTC	CSAPDRAGYGYTF
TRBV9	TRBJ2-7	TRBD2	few	TGTGCCAGCAGCACTACCGGGACTAGCGTTTACGAGCAGTACTTC	CASSTTGTSVYEQYF
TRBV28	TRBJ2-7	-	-	TGTGCCAGCAGTTTGGGCCCGAGGGGAACCTACGAGCAGTACTTC	CASSLGPRGTYEQYF
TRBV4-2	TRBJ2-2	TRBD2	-	TGTGCCAGCAGCCCTGATGCTACTAGCGGGGCCGGGGAGCTGTTTTTT	CASSPDATSGAGELFF
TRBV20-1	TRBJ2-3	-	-	TGCAGTGTTCAGAGGGGGAGCCGCACAGATACGCAGTATTTT	CSVQRGSRTDTQYF
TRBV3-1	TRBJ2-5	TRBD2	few	TGTGCCAGCAGCCCGGGACTAGCGCCCGGGGAGACCCAGTACTTC	CASSPGLAPGETQYF
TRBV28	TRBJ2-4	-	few	TGTGCCAGCAGTTCGTATCCGAGGGTAGCGCCCCTAGCCAAAAACATTCAGTACTTC	CASSSYPRVAPLAKNIQYF
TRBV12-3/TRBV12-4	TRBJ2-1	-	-	TGTGCCAGCACCTTGGTTCCACTAGCCCACGAGCAGTTCTTC	CASTLVPLAHEQFF
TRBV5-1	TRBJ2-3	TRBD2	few	TGCGCCAGCAGCTTTCTCCGCGGGGGGGTTGGAGATACGCAGTATTTT	CASSFLRGGVGDTQYF
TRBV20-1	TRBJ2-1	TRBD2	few	TGCAGTGCTAGATATGGACTAGCATCCAATGAGCAGTTCTTC	CSARYGLASNEQFF
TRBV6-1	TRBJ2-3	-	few	TGTGCCAGCAGTGATTTAGGGCTAGGTACGCAGTATTTT	CASSDLGLGTQYF
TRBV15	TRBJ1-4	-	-	TGTGCCACCAGCCTGGAGACAGGCCTCCTTGCAACTAATGAAAAACTGTTTTTT	CATSLETGLLATNEKLFF
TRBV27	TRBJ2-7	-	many	TGTGCCAGCAGTTATACTAGGGGCTCCTACGAGCAGTACTTC	CASSYTRGSYEQYF
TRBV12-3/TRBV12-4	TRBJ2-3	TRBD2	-	TGTGCCAGCAGTTTAGATCCTAGCGGATACACAGATACGCAGTATTTT	CASSLDPSGYTDTQYF
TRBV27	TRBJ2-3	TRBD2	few	TGTGCCAGCAGTTTATCCCGGGCTAGCGGGGGAAGCACAGATACGCAGTATTTT	CASSLSRASGGSTDTQYF
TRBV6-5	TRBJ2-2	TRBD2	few	TGTGCCAGCAGTTACGTAATAGCGGGGGCCGGGGAGCTGTTTTTT	CASSYVIAGAGELFF
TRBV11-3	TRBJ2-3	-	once	TGTGCCAGCAGCTTGGGGGAACTAGATACGCAGTATTTT	CASSLGELDTQYF
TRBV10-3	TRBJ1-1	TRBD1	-	TGTGCCATCAGTGAGTCGACAGGGAGGGTGGGGAACACTGAAGCTTTCTTT	CAISESTGRVGNTEAFF
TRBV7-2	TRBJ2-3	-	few	TGTGCCAGCAGCTCAGGGCCCTATACGCAGTATTTT	CASSSGPYTQYF
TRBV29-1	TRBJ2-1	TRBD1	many	TGCAGCGTTGAAGGGGACAGTCACCCCTACAATGAGCAGTTCTTC	CSVEGDSHPYNEQFF
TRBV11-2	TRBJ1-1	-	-	TGTGCCAGCAGCTTGTCAAGGACTTTAGCTTTCTTT	CASSLSRTLAFF
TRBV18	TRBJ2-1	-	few	TGTGCCAGCTCACCAAGGCAGGGGCCGAACAATGAGCAGTTCTTC	CASSPRQGPNNEQFF
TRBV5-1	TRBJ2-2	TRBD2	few	TGCGCCAGCAGCTTGATTAGCGGGAGCGGCGGGGAGCTGTTTTTT	CASSLISGSGGELFF
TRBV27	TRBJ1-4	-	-	TGTGCCAGCAAGGTCACCCAGGGGCGCGGGGATGAAAAACTGTTTTTT	CASKVTQGRGDEKLFF
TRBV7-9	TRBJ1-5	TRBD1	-	TGTGCCAGCAGCTCTACAAGGACAGGGCTCCATCAGCCCCAGCATTTT	CASSSTRTGLHQPQHF
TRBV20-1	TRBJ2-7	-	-	TGCAGTGCTAGTCCCTCAGGGTACGGCTACGAGCAGTACTTC	CSASPSGYGYEQYF
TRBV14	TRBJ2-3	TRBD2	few	TGTGCCAGCAGCCAAGATCAGGCTAGCGGGAGACAAACAGATACGCAGTATTTT	CASSQDQASGRQTDTQYF
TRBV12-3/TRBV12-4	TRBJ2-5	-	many	TGTGCCAGCAGTCCCCCTTCCGGTCAAGAGACCCAGTACTTC	CASSPPSGQETQYF
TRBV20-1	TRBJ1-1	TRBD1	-	TGCAGTGCTAGAGCTAAGCCGGGACAGGTGAACACTGAAGCTTTCTTT	CSARAKPGQVNTEAFF
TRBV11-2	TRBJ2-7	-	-	TGTGTCAGCAGCTTAGTCGGTCGACCCTACGAGCAGTACTTC	CVSSLVGRPYEQYF
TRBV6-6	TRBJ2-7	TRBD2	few	TGTGCCAGGCGGGAGGGCCCCTACGAGCAGTACTTC	CARREGPYEQYF
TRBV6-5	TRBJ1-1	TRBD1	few	TGTGCCAGCAGTTACCTGGGTGGGACAGGGAACACTGAAGCTTTCTTT	CASSYLGGTGNTEAFF
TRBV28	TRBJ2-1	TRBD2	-	TGTGCCAGCGGCCCCAGCGGGAGGCCCTACAATGAGCAGTTCTTC	CASGPSGRPYNEQFF
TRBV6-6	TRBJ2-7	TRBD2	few	TGTGCCAGCTCAGCTAGCGGGAGGACCAATGAGCAGTACTTC	CASSASGRTNEQYF
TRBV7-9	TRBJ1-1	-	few	TGTGCCAGCAGCTTAGGGTCGGGGGTTATGAACACTGAAGCTTTCTTT	CASSLGSGVMNTEAFF
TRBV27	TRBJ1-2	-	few	TGTGCCAGCAGTGGGGCAGCCGGGGGCTACACCTTC	CASSGAAGGYTF
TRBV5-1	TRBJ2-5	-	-	TGCGCCAGCAGGTGGGGGGACAAAGGTTCGGACGAGACCCAGTACTTC	CASRWGDKGSDETQYF
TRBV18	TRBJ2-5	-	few	TGTGCCAGCTCACCACCTTCCCGGGTCGAGACCCAGTACTTC	CASSPPSRVETQYF
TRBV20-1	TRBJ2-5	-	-	TGCAGTGCTGAAGGGGACTCCAAAGAGACCCAGTACTTC	CSAEGDSKETQYF
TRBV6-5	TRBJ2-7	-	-	TGTGCCAGCAGTTACAGTAGGGGCCACAATGAGCAGTACTTC	CASSYSRGHNEQYF
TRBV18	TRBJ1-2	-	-	TGTGCCAGCTCACCTACGGCAGAGACCTATGGCTACACCTTC	CASSPTAETYGYTF
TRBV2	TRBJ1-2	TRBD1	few	TGTGCCAGCAGCGAGACAGGGGAGAAGAGCTATGGCTACACCTTC	CASSETGEKSYGYTF
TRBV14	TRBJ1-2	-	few	TGTGCCAGCAGCGTAACGGGGGCGACTGGCTACACCTTC	CASSVTGATGYTF
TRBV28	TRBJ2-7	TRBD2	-	TGTGCCAGCACCGAAGGCCTAGCGGGAACATACGAGCAGTACTTC	CASTEGLAGTYEQYF
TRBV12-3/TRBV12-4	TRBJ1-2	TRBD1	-	TGTGCCAGCAGTCCGGGACAGGACCGCTATGGCTACACCTTC	CASSPGQDRYGYTF
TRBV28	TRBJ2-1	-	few	TGTGCCAGCAGTAAAACGGGCGACCACAATGAGCAGTTCTTC	CASSKTGDHNEQFF
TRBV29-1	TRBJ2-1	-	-	TGCAGCGTTGAAAGGGTTCCGCAGTTCTTC	CSVERVPQFF
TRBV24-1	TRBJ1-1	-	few	TGTGCCACCAGTGACCGCCGGGACGGAGACACTGAAGCTTTCTTT	CATSDRRDGDTEAFF
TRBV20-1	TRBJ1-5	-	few	TGCAGTGCTAGAAACAGCTATAGCAATCAGCCCCAGCATTTT	CSARNSYSNQPQHF